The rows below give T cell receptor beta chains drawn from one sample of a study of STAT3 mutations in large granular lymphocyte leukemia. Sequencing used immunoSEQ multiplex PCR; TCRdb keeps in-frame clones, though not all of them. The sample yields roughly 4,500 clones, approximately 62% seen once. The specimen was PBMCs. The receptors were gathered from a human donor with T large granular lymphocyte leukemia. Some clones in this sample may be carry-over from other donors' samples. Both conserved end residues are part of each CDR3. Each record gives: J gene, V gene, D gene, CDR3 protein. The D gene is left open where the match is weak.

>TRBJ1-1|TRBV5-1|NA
CASSLGWGTEAFF
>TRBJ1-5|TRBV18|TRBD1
CASSGTGSYSNQPQHF
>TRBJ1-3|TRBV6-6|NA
CASSSPSQKADF
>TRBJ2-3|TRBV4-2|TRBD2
CASSQDGLAGDTQYF
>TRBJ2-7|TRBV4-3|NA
CASSQDMGTRQYF
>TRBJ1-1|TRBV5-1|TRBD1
CASSLVGTGLNTEAFF
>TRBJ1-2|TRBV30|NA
CAWMPVRTGNYGYTF
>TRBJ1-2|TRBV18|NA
CASSPGAANYGYTF
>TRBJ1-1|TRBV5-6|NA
CASSLLRMTEAFF
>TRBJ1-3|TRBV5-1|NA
CASSLGSSGNTIYF
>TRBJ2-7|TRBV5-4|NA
CASSLGTYEQYF
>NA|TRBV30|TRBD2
CAWSVQGLGIYEQYF